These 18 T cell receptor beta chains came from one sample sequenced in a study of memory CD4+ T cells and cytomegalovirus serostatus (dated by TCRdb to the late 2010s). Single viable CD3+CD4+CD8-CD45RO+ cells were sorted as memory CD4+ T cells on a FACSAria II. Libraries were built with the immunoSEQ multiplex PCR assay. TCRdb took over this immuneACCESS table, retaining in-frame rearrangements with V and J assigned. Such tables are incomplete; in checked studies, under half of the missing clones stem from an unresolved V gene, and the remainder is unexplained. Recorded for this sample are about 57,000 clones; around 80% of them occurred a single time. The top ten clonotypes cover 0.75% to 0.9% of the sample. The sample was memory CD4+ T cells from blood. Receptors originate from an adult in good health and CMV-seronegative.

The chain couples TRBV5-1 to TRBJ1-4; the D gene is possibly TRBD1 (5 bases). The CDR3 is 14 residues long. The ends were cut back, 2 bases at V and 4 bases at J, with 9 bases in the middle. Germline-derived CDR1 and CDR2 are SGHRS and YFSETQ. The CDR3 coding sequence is TGCGCCAGCAGCTTTGACAGCCGTAATGAAAAACTGTTTTTT. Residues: CASSFDSRNEKLFF.

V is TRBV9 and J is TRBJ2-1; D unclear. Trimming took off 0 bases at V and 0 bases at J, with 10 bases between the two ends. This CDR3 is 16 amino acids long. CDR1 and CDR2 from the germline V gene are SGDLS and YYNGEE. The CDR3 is CASSVVGVSSYNEQFF. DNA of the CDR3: TGTGCCAGCAGCGTAGTTGGGGTGAGCTCCTACAATGAGCAGTTCTTC. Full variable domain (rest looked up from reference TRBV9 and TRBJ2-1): DSGVTQTPKHLITATGQRVTLRCSPRSGDLSVYWYQQSLDQGLQFLIQYYNGEERAKGNILERFSAQQFPDLHSELNLSSLELGDSALYFCASSVVGVSSYNEQFFGPGTRLTVL.

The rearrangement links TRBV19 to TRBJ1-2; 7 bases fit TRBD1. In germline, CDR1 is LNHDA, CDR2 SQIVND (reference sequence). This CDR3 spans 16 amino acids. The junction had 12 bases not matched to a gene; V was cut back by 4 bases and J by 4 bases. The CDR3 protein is CASSKDGGTDIYGYTF. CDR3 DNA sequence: TGTGCCAGTAGTAAGGACGGGGGGACAGATATCTATGGCTACACCTTC.

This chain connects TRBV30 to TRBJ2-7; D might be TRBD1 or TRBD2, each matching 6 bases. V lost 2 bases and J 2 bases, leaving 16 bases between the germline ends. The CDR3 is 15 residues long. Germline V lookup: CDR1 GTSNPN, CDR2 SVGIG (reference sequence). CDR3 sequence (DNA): TGTGCCTGGAGTCGTAGGGGGGCCTGGACCTACGAGCAGTACTTC. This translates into CAWSRRGAWTYEQYF.

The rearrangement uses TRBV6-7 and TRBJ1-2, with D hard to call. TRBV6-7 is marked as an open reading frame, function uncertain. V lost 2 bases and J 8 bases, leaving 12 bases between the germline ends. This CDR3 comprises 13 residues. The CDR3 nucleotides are TGTGCCAGCAGTTACCGACGTGAGTCCGGCTACACCTTC. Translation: CASSYRRESGYTF.

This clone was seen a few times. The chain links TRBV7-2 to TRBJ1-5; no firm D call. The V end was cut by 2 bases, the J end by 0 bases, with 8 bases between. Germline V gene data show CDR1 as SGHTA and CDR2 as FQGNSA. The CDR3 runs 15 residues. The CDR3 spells CASSLRAYSNQPQHF. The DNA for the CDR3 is TGTGCCAGCAGCTTAAGGGCTTATAGCAATCAGCCCCAGCATTTT. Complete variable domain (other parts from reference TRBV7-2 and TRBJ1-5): GAGVSQSPSNKVTEKGKDVELRCDPISGHTALYWYRQSLGQGLEFLIYFQGNSAPDKSGLPSDRFSAERTGGSVSTLTIQRTQQEDSAVYLCASSLRAYSNQPQHFGDGTRLSIL.

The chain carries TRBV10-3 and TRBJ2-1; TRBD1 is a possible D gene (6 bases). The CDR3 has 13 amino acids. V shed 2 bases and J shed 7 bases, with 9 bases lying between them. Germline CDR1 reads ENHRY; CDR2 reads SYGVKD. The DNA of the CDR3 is TGTGCCATCAGTGAGGCCGACAGGAATGAGCAGTTCTTC. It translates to CAISEADRNEQFF.

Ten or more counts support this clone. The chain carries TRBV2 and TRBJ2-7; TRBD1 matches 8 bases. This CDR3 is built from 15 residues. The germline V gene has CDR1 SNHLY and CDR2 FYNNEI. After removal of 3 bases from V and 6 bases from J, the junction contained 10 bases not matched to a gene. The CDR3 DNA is TGTGCCAGCAGTGAGAAGAGGGACAGGCGATTCGAGCAGTACTTC. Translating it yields CASSEKRDRRFEQYF.

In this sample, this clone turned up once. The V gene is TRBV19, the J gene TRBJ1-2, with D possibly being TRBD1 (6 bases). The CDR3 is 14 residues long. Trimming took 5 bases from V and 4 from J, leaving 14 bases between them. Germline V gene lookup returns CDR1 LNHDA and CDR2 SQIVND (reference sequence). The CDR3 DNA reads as TGTGCCAGTAGTGTCGAACAGGGCCGCTATGGCTACACCTTC. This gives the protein CASSVEQGRYGYTF.

CDR3 region: CASSPPGQKGNGELFF. In DNA, the CDR3 is TGTGCCAGCAGTCCTCCGGGACAGAAGGGAAACGGGGAGCTGTTTTTT. This chain uses TRBV27 with TRBJ2-2; 7 bases fit TRBD1. Germline V lookup: CDR1 MNHEY, CDR2 SMNVEV (reference sequence). The CDR3 runs 16 residues. V gave up 5 bases and J gave up 7 bases; unmatched junction bases: 13.

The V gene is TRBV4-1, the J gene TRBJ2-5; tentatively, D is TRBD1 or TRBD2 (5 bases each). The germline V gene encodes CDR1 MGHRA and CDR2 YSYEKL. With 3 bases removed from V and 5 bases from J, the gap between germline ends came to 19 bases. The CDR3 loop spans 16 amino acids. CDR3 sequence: CASSQGRGRVRETQYF. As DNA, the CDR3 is TGCGCCAGCAGCCAGGGTCGGGGCAGGGTTCGGGAGACCCAGTACTTC.

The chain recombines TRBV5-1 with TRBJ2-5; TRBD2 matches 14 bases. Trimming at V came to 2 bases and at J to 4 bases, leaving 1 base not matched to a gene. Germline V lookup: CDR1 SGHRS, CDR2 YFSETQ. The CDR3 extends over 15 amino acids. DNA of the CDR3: TGCGCCAGCAGCTTTGGACTAGCGGGGGGAGAGACCCAGTACTTC. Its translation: CASSFGLAGGETQYF.

The CDR3 region is CASSAGTGVSSPLHF. The CDR3 bases are TGTGCCAGCAGCGCCGGGACAGGGGTATCTTCACCCCTCCACTTT. The chain is built from TRBV7-9 and TRBJ1-6; 10 bases fit TRBD1. After removal of 5 bases from V and 9 bases from J, the junction contained 7 bases not matched to a gene. There are 15 residues in the CDR3. CDR1 and CDR2 from the germline V gene are SEHNR and FQNEAQ (reference sequence).

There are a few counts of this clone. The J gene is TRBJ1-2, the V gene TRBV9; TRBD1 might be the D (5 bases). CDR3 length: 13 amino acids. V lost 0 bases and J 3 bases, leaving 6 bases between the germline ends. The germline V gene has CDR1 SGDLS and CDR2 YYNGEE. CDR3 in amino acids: CASSVARDYGYTF. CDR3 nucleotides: TGTGCCAGCAGCGTAGCCAGGGACTATGGCTACACCTTC.

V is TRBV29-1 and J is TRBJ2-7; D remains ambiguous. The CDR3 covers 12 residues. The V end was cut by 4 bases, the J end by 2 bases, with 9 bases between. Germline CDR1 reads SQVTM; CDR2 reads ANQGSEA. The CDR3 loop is CSVAYGPYEQYF. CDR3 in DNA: TGCAGCGTTGCATATGGACCCTACGAGCAGTACTTC.

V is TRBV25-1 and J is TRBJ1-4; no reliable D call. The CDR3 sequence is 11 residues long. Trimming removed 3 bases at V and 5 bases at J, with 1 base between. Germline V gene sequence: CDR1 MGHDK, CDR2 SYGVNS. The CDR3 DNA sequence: TGTGCCAGCAGTGAGAATGAAAAACTGTTTTTT. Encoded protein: CASSENEKLFF.

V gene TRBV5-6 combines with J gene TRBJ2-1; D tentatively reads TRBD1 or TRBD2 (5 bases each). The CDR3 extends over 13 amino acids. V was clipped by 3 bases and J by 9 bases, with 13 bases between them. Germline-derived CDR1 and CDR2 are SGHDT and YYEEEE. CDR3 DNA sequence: TGTGCCAGCAGCTCGTTAAGTGGGGGTGAGCAGTTCTTC. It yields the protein CASSSLSGGEQFF.

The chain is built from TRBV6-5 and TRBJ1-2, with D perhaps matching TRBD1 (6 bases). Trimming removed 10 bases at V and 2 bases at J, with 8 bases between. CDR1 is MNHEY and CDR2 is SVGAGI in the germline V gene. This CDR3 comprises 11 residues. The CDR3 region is CATTGNYGYTF. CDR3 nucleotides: TGTGCCACCACAGGGAACTATGGCTACACCTTC.